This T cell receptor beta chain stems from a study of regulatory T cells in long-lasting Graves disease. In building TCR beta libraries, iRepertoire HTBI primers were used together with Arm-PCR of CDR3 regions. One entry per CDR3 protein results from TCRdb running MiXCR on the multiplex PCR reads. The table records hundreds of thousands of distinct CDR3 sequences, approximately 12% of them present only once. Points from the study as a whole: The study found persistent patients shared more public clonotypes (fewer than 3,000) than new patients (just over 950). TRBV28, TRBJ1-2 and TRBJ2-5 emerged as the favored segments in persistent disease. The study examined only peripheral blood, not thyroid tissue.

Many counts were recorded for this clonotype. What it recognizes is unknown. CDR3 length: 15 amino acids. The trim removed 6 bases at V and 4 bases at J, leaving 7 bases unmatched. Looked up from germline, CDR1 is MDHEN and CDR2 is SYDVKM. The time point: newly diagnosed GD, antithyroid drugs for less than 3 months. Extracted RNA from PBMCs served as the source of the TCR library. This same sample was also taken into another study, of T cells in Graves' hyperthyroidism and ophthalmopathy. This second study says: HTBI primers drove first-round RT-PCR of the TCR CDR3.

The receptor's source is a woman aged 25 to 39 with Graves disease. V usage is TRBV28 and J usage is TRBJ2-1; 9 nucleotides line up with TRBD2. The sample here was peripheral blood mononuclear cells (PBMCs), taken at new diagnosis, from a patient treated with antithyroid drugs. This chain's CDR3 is CASSLLAGLYNEQFF. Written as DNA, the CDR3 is TGTGCCAGCAGCCTACTAGCGGGCTTGTACAATGAGCAGTTCTTC.